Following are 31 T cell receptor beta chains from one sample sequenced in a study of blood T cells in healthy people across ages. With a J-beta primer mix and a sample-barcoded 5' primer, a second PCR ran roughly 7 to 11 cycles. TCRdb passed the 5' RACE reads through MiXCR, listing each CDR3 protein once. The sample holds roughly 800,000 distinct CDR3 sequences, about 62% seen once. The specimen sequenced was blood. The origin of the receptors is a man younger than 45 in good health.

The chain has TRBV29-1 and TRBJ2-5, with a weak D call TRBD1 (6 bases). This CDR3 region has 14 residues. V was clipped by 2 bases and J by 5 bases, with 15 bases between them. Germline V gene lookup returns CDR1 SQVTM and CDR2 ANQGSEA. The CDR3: CSVESRGIGETQYF. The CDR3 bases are TGCAGCGTTGAATCCAGGGGTATCGGGGAGACCCAGTACTTC.

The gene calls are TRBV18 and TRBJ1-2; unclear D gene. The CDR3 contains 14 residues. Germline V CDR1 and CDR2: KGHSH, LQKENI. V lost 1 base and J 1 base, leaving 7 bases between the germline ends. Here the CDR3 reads CASSPQSFNYGYTF. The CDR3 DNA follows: TGTGCCAGCTCACCACAAAGCTTTAACTATGGCTACACCTTC.

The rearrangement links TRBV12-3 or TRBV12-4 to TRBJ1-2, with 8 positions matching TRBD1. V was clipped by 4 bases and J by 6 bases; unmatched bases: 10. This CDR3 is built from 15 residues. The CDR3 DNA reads TGTGCCAGCAGTTCCGACAGGGGTGGACTTCATGGCTACACCTTC. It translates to CASSSDRGGLHGYTF.

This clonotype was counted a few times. Written as DNA, the CDR3 is TGTGCCAGCAGGTATGGGAGCGGGGAGCAGTTCTTC. Residues: CASRYGSGEQFF. V usage is TRBV6-1 and J usage is TRBJ2-1; D is perhaps TRBD2 (6 bases). The CDR3 runs 12 residues. Germline V CDR1 and CDR2: MNHNS, SASEGT. The V end was cut by 6 bases, the J end by 10 bases, with 13 bases between.

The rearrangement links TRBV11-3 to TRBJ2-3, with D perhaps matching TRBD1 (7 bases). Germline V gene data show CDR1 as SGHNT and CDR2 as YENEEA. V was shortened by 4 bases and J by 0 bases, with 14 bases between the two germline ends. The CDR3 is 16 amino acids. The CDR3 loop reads CASSSGGQSSTDTQYF. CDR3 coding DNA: TGTGCCAGCAGCTCAGGGGGGCAGAGTAGCACAGATACGCAGTATTTT.

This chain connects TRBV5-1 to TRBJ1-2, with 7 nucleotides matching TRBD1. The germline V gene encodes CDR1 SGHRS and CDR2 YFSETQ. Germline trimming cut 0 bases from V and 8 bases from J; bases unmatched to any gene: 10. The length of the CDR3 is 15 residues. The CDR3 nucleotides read TGCGCCAGCAGCTTGGACCGGGACAGCTTATGGGGCTACACCTTC. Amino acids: CASSLDRDSLWGYTF.

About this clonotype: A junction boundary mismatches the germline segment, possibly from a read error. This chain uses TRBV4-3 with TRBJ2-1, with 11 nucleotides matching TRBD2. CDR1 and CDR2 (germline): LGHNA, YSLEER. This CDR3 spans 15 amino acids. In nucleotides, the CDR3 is TGCGCCAACAGCCAGGGGACTAGCGGTGAGAATGAGCAGTTCTTC. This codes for CANSQGTSGENEQFF.

CDR3 region: CASSRDSAGGYQETQYF. CDR3 sequence (DNA): TGTGCCAGCAGCCGCGATTCGGCGGGGGGTTATCAAGAGACCCAGTACTTC. This chain connects TRBV6-1 to TRBJ2-5; 8 bases map to TRBD2. V lost 6 bases to trimming and J lost 2 bases; unmatched junction nucleotides: 14. The germline V gene has CDR1 MNHNS and CDR2 SASEGT. The CDR3 covers 17 residues.

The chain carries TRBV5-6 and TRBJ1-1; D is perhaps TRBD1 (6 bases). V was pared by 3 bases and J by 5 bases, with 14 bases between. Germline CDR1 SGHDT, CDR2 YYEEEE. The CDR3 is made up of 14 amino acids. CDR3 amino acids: CASSYNRERTEAFF. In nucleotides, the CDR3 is TGTGCCAGCAGCTATAACAGGGAAAGGACTGAAGCTTTCTTT.

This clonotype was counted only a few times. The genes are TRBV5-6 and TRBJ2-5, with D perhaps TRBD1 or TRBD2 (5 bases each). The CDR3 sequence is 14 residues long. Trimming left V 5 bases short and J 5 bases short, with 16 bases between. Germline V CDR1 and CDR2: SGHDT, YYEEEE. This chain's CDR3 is CASSWGYPRETQYF. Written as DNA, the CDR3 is TGTGCCAGCAGTTGGGGGTACCCAAGGGAGACCCAGTACTTC. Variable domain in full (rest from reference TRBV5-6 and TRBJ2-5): DAGVTQSPTHLIKTRGQQVTLRCSPKSGHDTVSWYQQALGQGPQFIFQYYEEEERQRGNFPDRFSGHQFPNYSSELNVNALLLGDSALYLCASSWGYPRETQYFGPGTRLLVL.

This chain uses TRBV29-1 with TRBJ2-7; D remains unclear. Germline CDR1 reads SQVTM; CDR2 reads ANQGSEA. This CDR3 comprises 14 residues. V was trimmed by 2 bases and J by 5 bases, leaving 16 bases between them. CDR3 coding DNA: TGCAGCGTTGAAACCGGGCGTTTGGGCGACGAGCAGTACTTC. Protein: CSVETGRLGDEQYF.

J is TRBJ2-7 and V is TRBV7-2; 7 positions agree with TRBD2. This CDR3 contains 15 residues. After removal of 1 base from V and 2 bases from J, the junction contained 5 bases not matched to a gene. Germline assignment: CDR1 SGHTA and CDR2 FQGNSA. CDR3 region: CASSLVAGEAYEQYF. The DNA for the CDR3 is TGTGCCAGCAGCTTAGTGGCGGGAGAGGCCTACGAGCAGTACTTC. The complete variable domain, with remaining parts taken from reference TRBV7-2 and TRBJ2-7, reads GAGVSQSPSNKVTEKGKDVELRCDPISGHTALYWYRQSLGQGLEFLIYFQGNSAPDKSGLPSDRFSAERTGGSVSTLTIQRTQQEDSAVYLCASSLVAGEAYEQYFGPGTRLTVT.

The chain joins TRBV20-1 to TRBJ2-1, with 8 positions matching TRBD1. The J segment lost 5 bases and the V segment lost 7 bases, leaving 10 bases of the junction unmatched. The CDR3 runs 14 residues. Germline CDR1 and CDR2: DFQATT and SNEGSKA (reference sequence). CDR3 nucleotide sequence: TGCAGTGGACAATCAGGGGGCGCGAACAATGAGCAGTTCTTC. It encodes CSGQSGGANNEQFF.

CDR3 loop: CASSLTVATEAFF. The CDR3 nucleotides are TGTGCCAGTAGTCTCACAGTAGCCACTGAAGCTTTCTTT. The V call is TRBV7-2, the J call TRBJ1-1; D is unclear. V was shortened by 9 bases and J by 4 bases, with 15 bases between the two germline ends. Germline V CDR1 and CDR2: SGHTA, FQGNSA. This CDR3 is built from 13 residues.

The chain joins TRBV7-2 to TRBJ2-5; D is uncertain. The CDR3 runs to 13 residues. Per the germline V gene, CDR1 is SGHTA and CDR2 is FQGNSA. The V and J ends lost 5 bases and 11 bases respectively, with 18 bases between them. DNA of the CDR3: TGTGCCAGCAGCCACAGCACGTTGCGTGGGCAGTACTTC. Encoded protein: CASSHSTLRGQYF. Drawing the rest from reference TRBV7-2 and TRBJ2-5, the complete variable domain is GAGVSQSPSNKVTEKGKDVELRCDPISGHTALYWYRQSLGQGLEFLIYFQGNSAPDKSGLPSDRFSAERTGGSVSTLTIQRTQQEDSAVYLCASSHSTLRGQYFGPGTRLLVL.

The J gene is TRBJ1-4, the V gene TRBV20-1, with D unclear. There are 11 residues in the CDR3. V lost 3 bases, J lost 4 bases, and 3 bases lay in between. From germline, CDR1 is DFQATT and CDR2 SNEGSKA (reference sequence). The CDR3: CSARDNEKLFF. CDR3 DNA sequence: TGCAGTGCTAGGGATAATGAAAAACTGTTTTTT.

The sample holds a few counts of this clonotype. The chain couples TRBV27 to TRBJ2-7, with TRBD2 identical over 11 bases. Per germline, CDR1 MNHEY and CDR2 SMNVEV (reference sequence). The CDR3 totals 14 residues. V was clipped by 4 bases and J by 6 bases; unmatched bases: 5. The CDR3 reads CASSSTSGSGEQYF. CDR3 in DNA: TGTGCCAGCAGTTCTACTAGCGGGAGTGGCGAGCAGTACTTC.

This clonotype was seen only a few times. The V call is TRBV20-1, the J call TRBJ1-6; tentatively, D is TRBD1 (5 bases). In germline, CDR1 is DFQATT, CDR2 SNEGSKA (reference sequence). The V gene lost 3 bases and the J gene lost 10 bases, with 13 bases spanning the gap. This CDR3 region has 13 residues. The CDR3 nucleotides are TGCAGTGCTAGGAGCCCCGGGGGGTCACCCCTCCACTTT. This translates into CSARSPGGSPLHF.

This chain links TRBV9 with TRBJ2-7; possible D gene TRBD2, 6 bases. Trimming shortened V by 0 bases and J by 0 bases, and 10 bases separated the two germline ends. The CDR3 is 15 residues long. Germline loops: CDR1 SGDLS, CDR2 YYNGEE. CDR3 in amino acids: CASSVAGGSSYEQYF. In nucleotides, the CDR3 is TGTGCCAGCAGCGTAGCTGGGGGGAGCTCCTACGAGCAGTACTTC.

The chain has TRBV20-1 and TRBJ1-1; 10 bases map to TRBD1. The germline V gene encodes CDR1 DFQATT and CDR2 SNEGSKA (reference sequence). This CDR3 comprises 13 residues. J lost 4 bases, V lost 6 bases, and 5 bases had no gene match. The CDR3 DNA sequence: TGCAGTGCGGATAGGACAGGGGGCACTGAAGCTTTCTTT. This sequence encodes CSADRTGGTEAFF.

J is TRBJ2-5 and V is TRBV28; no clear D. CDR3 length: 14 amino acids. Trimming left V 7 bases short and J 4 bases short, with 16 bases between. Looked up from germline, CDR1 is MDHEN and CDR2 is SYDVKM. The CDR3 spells CASTPPAGGETQYF. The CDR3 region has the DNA TGTGCCAGCACCCCGCCGGCAGGTGGAGAGACCCAGTACTTC.

The CDR3 sequence is CASSLGRAGTGEQYF. The CDR3 DNA is TGCGCCAGCAGCTTGGGACGAGCGGGTACTGGAGAGCAGTACTTC. V and J are TRBV5-1 and TRBJ2-7; possibly TRBD2 for D (6 bases). Germline loops: CDR1 SGHRS, CDR2 YFSETQ. This CDR3 contains 15 residues. Trimming took 0 bases from V and 7 from J, leaving 17 bases between them.

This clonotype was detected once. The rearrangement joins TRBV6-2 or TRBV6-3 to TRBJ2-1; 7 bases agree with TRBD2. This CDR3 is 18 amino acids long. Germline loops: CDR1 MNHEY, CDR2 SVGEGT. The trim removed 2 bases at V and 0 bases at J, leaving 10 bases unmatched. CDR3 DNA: TGTGCCAGCAGTTACCTGTTAGCGGGTTTAATCTCCTACAATGAGCAGTTCTTC. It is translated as CASSYLLAGLISYNEQFF.

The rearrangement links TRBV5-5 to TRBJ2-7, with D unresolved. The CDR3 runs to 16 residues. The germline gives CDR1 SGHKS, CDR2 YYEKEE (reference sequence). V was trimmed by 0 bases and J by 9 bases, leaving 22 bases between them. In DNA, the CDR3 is TGTGCCAGCAGCTTGGTAGTCGGGTCCTCTTCTACGAGGCAGTACTTC. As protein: CASSLVVGSSSTRQYF.

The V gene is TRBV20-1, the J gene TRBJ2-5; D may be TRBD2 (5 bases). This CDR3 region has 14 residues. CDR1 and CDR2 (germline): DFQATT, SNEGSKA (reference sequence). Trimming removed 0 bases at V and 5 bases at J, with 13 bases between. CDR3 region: CSARDNLSGETQYF. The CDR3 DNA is TGCAGTGCTAGAGATAACCTATCGGGGGAGACCCAGTACTTC.

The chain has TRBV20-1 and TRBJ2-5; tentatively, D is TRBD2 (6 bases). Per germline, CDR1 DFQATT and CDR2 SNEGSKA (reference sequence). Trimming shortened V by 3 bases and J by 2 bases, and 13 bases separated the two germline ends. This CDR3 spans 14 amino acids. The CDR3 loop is CSARGGTIQETQYF. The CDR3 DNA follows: TGCAGTGCTAGGGGCGGGACGATACAAGAGACCCAGTACTTC.

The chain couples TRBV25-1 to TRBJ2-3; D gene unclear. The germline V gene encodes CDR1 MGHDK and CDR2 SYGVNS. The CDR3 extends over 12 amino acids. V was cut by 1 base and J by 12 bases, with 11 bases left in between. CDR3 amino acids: CASSEFGEPQYF. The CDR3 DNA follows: TGTGCCAGCAGTGAATTTGGGGAACCACAGTATTTT.

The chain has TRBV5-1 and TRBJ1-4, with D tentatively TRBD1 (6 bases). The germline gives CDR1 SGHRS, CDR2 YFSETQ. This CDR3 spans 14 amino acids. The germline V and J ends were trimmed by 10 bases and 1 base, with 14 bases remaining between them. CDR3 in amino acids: CAHRGRLTNEKLFF. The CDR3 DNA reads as TGCGCCCACCGGGGGCGACTAACTAATGAAAAACTGTTTTTT.

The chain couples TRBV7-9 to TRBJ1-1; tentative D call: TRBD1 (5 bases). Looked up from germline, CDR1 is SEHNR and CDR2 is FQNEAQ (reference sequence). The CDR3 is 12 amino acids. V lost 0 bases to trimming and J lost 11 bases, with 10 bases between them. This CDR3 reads CASSLAGPGAFF. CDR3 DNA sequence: TGTGCCAGCAGCTTAGCGGGACCGGGGGCTTTCTTT.

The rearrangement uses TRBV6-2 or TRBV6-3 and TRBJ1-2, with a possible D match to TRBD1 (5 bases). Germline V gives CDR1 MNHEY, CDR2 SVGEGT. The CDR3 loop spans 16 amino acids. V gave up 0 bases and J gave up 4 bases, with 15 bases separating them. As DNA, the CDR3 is TGTGCCAGCAGTTACTCGGCGAGGGACTCGTTCTATGGCTACACCTTC. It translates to CASSYSARDSFYGYTF.

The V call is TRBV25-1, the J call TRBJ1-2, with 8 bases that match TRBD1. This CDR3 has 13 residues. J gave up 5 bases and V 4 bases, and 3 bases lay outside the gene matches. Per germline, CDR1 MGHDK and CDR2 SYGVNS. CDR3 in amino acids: CASSGRQGYGYTF. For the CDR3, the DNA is TGTGCCAGCAGTGGTAGACAGGGGTATGGCTACACCTTC.